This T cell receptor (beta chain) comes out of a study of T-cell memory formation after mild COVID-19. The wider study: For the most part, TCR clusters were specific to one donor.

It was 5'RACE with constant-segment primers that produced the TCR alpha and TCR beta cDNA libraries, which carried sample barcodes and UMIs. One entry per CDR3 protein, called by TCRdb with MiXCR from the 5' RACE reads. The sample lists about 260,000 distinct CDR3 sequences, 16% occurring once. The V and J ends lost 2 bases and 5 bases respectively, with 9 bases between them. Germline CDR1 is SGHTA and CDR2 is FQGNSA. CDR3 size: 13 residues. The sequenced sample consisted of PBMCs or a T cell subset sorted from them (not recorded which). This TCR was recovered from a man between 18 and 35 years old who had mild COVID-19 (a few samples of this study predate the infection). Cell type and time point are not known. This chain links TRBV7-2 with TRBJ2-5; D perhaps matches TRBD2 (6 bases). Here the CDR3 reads CASSLFGGETQYF. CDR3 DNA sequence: TGTGCCAGCAGCTTATTCGGAGGGGAGACCCAGTACTTC.